This T cell receptor beta chain was recorded in a study of coeliac disease. Germline-derived CDR1 and CDR2 are MGHRA and YSYEKL. This CDR3 has 13 residues. This clone was counted between two and nine times. Its antigen is currently unknown. At one boundary the junction diverges from the germline segment, which might be a read error. General study points: In active celiac disease, intraepithelial and lamina propria TRB and TRG repertoires were less clonal than controls. Few TRB amino acid sequences were shared between samples; most were unique.

This table comes from immunoSEQ multiplex PCR, and its TCRdb copy is limited to in-frame clones, with some not included. The table includes 6,500 or so clones, approximately 66% detected once. Material: lamina propria lymphocytes from the gut. The source is a middle-aged man with active celiac disease. The V and J genes are TRBV4-1 and TRBJ1-4, with 7 nucleotides matching TRBD1. The CDR3 protein is CASSPRQGRQLVF. DNA of the CDR3: TGCGCCAGCAGCCCTAGACAGGGCCGACAGTTGGTTTTT.